One sample yielded the 32 T cell receptor beta chains listed below, sequenced in a study of cytomegalovirus exposure and HLA in healthy donors. Sequencing used immunoSEQ multiplex PCR; TCRdb keeps in-frame clones, though not all of them. The sample contains 55,000 to 65,000 clones, 90% to 97% of which appear only once. Sequencing used PBMCs. These receptors were obtained from a man aged 18 to 35 in good health and CMV-seronegative.

The rearrangement joins TRBV4-1 to TRBJ2-7, with D tentatively TRBD2 (6 bases). The CDR3 loop spans 15 amino acids. V was clipped by 0 bases and J by 4 bases, with 13 bases between them. CDR1 and CDR2 (germline): MGHRA, YSYEKL. CDR3 sequence reads: CASSQDSTSLYEQYF. The DNA for the CDR3 is TGCGCCAGCAGCCAAGATTCCACTAGCCTTTACGAGCAGTACTTC.

The chain uses TRBV5-1 and TRBJ2-2, with D unclear. This CDR3 has 14 amino acids. Germline CDR1 SGHRS, CDR2 YFSETQ. Trimming cost V 0 bases and J 3 bases, with 6 bases left between them. CDR3 sequence reads: CASSLGAYTGELFF. The CDR3 bases are TGCGCCAGCAGCTTGGGGGCCTACACCGGGGAGCTGTTTTTT.

The chain uses TRBV2 and TRBJ1-5, with 7 bases aligning to TRBD1. Per germline, CDR1 SNHLY and CDR2 FYNNEI. The CDR3 is 13 amino acids. The V segment lost 8 bases and the J segment 3 bases; nucleotides outside the gene matches: 4. CDR3 nucleotide sequence: TGTGCCAGCCTAGGACAGGCCAATCAGCCCCAGCATTTT. It encodes CASLGQANQPQHF. Full variable domain (rest looked up from reference TRBV2 and TRBJ1-5): EPEVTQTPSHQVTQMGQEVILRCVPISNHLYFYWYRQILGQKVEFLVSFYNNEISEKSEIFDDQFSVERPDGSNFTLKIRSTKLEDSAMYFCASLGQANQPQHFGDGTRLSIL.

This sequence joins TRBV9 and TRBJ2-6; 8 bases agree with TRBD2. CDR1 is SGDLS and CDR2 is YYNGEE in the germline V gene. The junction had 2 bases not matched to a gene; V was cut back by 0 bases and J by 6 bases. There are 15 residues in the CDR3. CDR3 bases: TGTGCCAGCAGCGTAGCGGGAGGGAAGGCCAACGTCCTGACTTTC. Translating gives CASSVAGGKANVLTF.

J is TRBJ1-1 and V is TRBV10-3; possible D gene TRBD1, 5 bases. Trimming cost V 0 bases and J 1 base, with 12 bases left between them. The CDR3 is made up of 16 amino acids. Germline V gene sequence: CDR1 ENHRY, CDR2 SYGVKD. The CDR3 DNA follows: TGTGCCATCAGTGAGTCGAAGCAGGGAGGGAACACTGAAGCTTTCTTT. Encoded protein: CAISESKQGGNTEAFF.

V and J are TRBV28 and TRBJ2-5; perhaps TRBD1 as D (5 bases). The CDR3 is 15 amino acids. Looked up from germline, CDR1 is MDHEN and CDR2 is SYDVKM. Trimming removed 4 bases from V and 3 bases from J, with 15 bases in between. DNA of the CDR3: TGTGCCAGCAGTTCACACTCAGGGTGGGAAGAGACCCAGTACTTC. The encoded protein is CASSSHSGWEETQYF.

The chain is built from TRBV5-1 and TRBJ2-7, with 12 bases fitting TRBD2. Germline CDR1 reads SGHRS; CDR2 reads YFSETQ. The CDR3 runs to 20 residues. V trimming: 0 bases; J trimming: 0 bases; junction bases outside the gene matches: 13. The CDR3 DNA follows: TGCGCCAGCAGCTTGGCCTCGGCTAGCGGGAGGGCCCTACCCTCCTACGAGCAGTACTTC. This sequence encodes CASSLASASGRALPSYEQYF.

The chain combines TRBV15 with TRBJ2-7, with 11 bases fitting TRBD1. The CDR3 extends over 16 amino acids. In germline, CDR1 is LNHNV, CDR2 YYDKDF (reference sequence). Trimming cost V 0 bases and J 4 bases; bases outside gene matches: 5. The CDR3 spells CATSRDSGTGGYEQYF. The CDR3 bases are TGTGCCACCAGCAGAGATTCCGGGACAGGGGGTTACGAGCAGTACTTC.

The V call is TRBV18, the J call TRBJ2-1; 8 bases align to TRBD1. The CDR3 has 15 amino acids. The V gene end was trimmed by 6 bases and the J gene end by 7 bases; junction bases not matched to a gene: 11. Germline V CDR1 and CDR2: KGHSH, LQKENI. This CDR3 reads CASSPRTGYRNEQFF. Written as DNA, the CDR3 is TGTGCCAGCTCCCCTAGGACAGGGTACAGGAATGAGCAGTTCTTC.

The rearrangement joins TRBV28 to TRBJ1-2; no reliable D call. The CDR3 sequence is 14 residues long. Trimming took off 2 bases at V and 4 bases at J, with 11 bases between the two ends. Per the germline V gene, CDR1 is MDHEN and CDR2 is SYDVKM. For the CDR3, the DNA is TGTGCCAGCAGTTTAAGGTCGTCGGGCTATGGCTACACCTTC. Protein: CASSLRSSGYGYTF.

J is TRBJ2-1 and V is TRBV28; no firm D call. The germline V gene has CDR1 MDHEN and CDR2 SYDVKM. V was shortened by 4 bases and J by 2 bases, with 9 bases between the two germline ends. This CDR3 has 14 residues. DNA of the CDR3: TGTGCCAGCAGTTCTTACAATACCTACAATGAGCAGTTCTTC. Its translation is CASSSYNTYNEQFF. Drawing the rest from reference TRBV28 and TRBJ2-1, the complete variable domain is DVKVTQSSRYLVKRTGEKVFLECVQDMDHENMFWYRQDPGLGLRLIYFSYDVKMKEKGDIPEGYSVSREKKERFSLILESASTNQTSMYLCASSSYNTYNEQFFGPGTRLTVL.

The rearrangement joins TRBV4-3 to TRBJ1-2, with 8 positions matching TRBD1. Germline V lookup: CDR1 LGHNA, CDR2 YSLEER. This CDR3 has 16 residues. J lost 6 bases, V lost 0 bases, and 9 bases had no gene match. CDR3 amino acids: CASSQDSGRGRNGYTF. The CDR3, as DNA: TGCGCCAGCAGCCAAGATTCGGGCAGGGGGCGCAATGGCTACACCTTC.

The gene calls are TRBV2 and TRBJ2-3, with TRBD1 matching over 7 bases. CDR3 size: 14 residues. Trimming at V came to 6 bases and at J to 4 bases, leaving 7 bases not matched to a gene. CDR1 is SNHLY and CDR2 is FYNNEI in the germline V gene. As DNA, the CDR3 is TGTGCCAGCAGCCCGTCAACAGGGGCAGATACGCAGTATTTT. Its protein is CASSPSTGADTQYF.

This rearrangement joins TRBV28 to TRBJ2-7; a possible D gene is TRBD2 (6 bases). Germline lookup yields CDR1 MDHEN and CDR2 SYDVKM. Trimming stripped 2 bases from V and 6 bases from J, with 14 bases between. The CDR3 runs to 14 residues. The CDR3 here is CASSLDPSDPEQYF. The CDR3 DNA reads as TGTGCCAGCAGTTTAGATCCTAGCGATCCCGAGCAGTACTTC.

This clone was counted a few times. The chain combines TRBV19 with TRBJ2-2, with D tentatively TRBD1 (6 bases). Germline lookup yields CDR1 LNHDA and CDR2 SQIVND (reference sequence). V dropped 7 bases and J dropped 1 base, with 13 bases sitting between them. CDR3 length: 15 residues. The CDR3 DNA sequence: TGTGCCAGTACCGACAGGCGGATGAACACCGGGGAGCTGTTTTTT. Translation: CASTDRRMNTGELFF.

This rearrangement joins TRBV28 to TRBJ2-7; D is unresolved. The V gene lost 3 bases and the J gene lost 4 bases, with 7 bases spanning the gap. The CDR3 contains 12 residues. The germline CDR1 and CDR2 sequences are MDHEN and SYDVKM. The DNA of the CDR3 is TGTGCCAGCAGTTTGCCGCGATACGAGCAGTACTTC. It is translated as CASSLPRYEQYF.

The chain carries TRBV7-2 and TRBJ2-3; no clear D gene. The germline gives CDR1 SGHTA, CDR2 FQGNSA. V lost 2 bases to trimming and J lost 5 bases, with 8 bases between them. This CDR3 spans 13 amino acids. The CDR3 DNA sequence: TGTGCCAGCAGCTTAATCATTCAAGATACGCAGTATTTT. It codes for CASSLIIQDTQYF.

The J gene is TRBJ1-1, the V gene TRBV7-9; no clear D gene. Germline CDR1 is SEHNR and CDR2 is FQNEAQ (reference sequence). V shed 7 bases and J shed 6 bases, with 15 bases lying between them. This CDR3 has 13 amino acids. The CDR3 region is CASNPSGGSEAFF. The CDR3, as DNA: TGTGCCAGCAATCCCTCTGGAGGTTCTGAAGCTTTCTTT. Complete variable domain (other parts from reference TRBV7-9 and TRBJ1-1): DTGVSQNPRHKITKRGQNVTFRCDPISEHNRLYWYRQTLGQGPEFLTYFQNEAQLEKSRLLSDRFSAERPKGSFSTLEIQRTEQGDSAMYLCASNPSGGSEAFFGQGTRLTVV.

The J gene is TRBJ1-3, the V gene TRBV4-3; 7 bases fit TRBD1. There are 15 residues in the CDR3. Germline-derived CDR1 and CDR2 are LGHNA and YSLEER. V trimming: 0 bases; J trimming: 3 bases; junction bases outside the gene matches: 2. This chain's CDR3 is CASSQDRGFGNTIYF. In DNA, the CDR3 is TGCGCCAGCAGCCAAGACAGGGGGTTTGGAAACACCATATATTTT.

The rearrangement uses TRBV11-3 and TRBJ2-7; D uncertain. V lost 1 base and J lost 3, with 7 bases in between. This CDR3 spans 13 amino acids. Per the germline V gene, CDR1 is SGHNT and CDR2 is YENEEA. CDR3 residues: CASSLGHLYEQYF. The CDR3 DNA reads as TGTGCCAGCAGCTTAGGGCACCTCTACGAGCAGTACTTC.

The chain carries TRBV27 and TRBJ2-1, with D uncertain. The CDR3 length is 14 residues. Looked up from germline, CDR1 is MNHEY and CDR2 is SMNVEV (reference sequence). Trimming took 1 base from V and 0 from J, leaving 4 bases between them. CDR3 DNA sequence: TGTGCCAGCAGTTTATACAGCTCCTACAATGAGCAGTTCTTC. Encoded protein: CASSLYSSYNEQFF.

In this sample, this clone turned up once. The V and J genes are TRBV18 and TRBJ2-2, with D possibly TRBD2 on 6 matching bases. The CDR3 is 15 amino acids. Trimming left V 1 base short and J 2 bases short, with 8 bases between. CDR1 is KGHSH and CDR2 is LQKENI in the germline V gene. The CDR3 DNA reads TGTGCCAGCTCACCACTAGCGGATAACACCGGGGAGCTGTTTTTT. It codes for CASSPLADNTGELFF.

The V call is TRBV5-1, the J call TRBJ2-3; 12 positions agree with TRBD2. The CDR3 totals 17 residues. Trimming took 0 bases from V and 5 from J; bases not matched to a gene: 7. CDR1 is SGHRS and CDR2 is YFSETQ in the germline V gene. The CDR3 loop reads CASSLATSGSLVDTQYF. The CDR3 DNA reads as TGCGCCAGCAGCTTGGCGACTAGCGGGAGTCTGGTAGATACGCAGTATTTT.

This clone has only one observation. V is TRBV9 and J is TRBJ1-2, with TRBD1 as a possible D gene (6 bases). CDR1 and CDR2 (germline): SGDLS, YYNGEE. Trimming shortened V by 1 base and J by 2 bases, and 12 bases separated the two germline ends. This CDR3 is 15 amino acids long. The CDR3 is CASSVSDRENYGYTF. The CDR3 nucleotides read TGTGCCAGCAGCGTATCGGACAGAGAAAACTATGGCTACACCTTC.

This chain uses TRBV9 with TRBJ1-6; D ambiguous. V was pared by 3 bases and J by 7 bases, with 8 bases between. The CDR3 loop spans 13 amino acids. Looked up from germline, CDR1 is SGDLS and CDR2 is YYNGEE. DNA for the CDR3: TGTGCCAGCAGCGACCGCGGAAATTCACCCCTCCACTTT. Its translation: CASSDRGNSPLHF.

The CDR3 protein is CASSHQGWYEQYF. The DNA for the CDR3 is TGCGCCAGCAGCCACCAGGGTTGGTACGAGCAGTACTTC. The chain uses TRBV4-1 and TRBJ2-7; possible D gene TRBD1, 5 bases. The V gene lost 3 bases and the J gene lost 4 bases, with 10 bases spanning the gap. The V gene's germline CDR1 is MGHRA and CDR2 YSYEKL. The CDR3 runs to 13 residues.

This chain joins TRBV29-1 and TRBJ2-1; TRBD2 matches at 7 bases. CDR3 length: 13 amino acids. The V segment lost 7 bases and the J segment 9 bases; nucleotides outside the gene matches: 12. Looked up from germline, CDR1 is SQVTM and CDR2 is ANQGSEA. This CDR3 is CSATGGSKSEQFF. The CDR3 bases are TGCAGCGCCACGGGCGGGAGTAAAAGTGAGCAGTTCTTC.

The rearrangement uses TRBV29-1 and TRBJ1-5, with unresolved D. Germline loops: CDR1 SQVTM, CDR2 ANQGSEA. V was clipped by 4 bases and J by 7 bases, with 11 bases between them. CDR3 size: 12 residues. This CDR3 reads CSVGGRNQPQHF. The CDR3 bases are TGCAGCGTTGGTGGGAGGAACCAGCCCCAGCATTTT.

The rearrangement links TRBV10-3 to TRBJ1-1, with D unresolved. The CDR3 is 15 residues long. Per germline, CDR1 ENHRY and CDR2 SYGVKD. The V end lost 0 bases, the J end lost 0 bases, and 8 bases lay between the germline ends. CDR3: CAISESGRLNTEAFF. In DNA, the CDR3 is TGTGCCATCAGTGAGTCGGGCAGGCTGAACACTGAAGCTTTCTTT.

V is TRBV4-1 and J is TRBJ1-2; D might be TRBD1 (5 bases). V lost 1 base to trimming and J lost 6 bases, with 15 bases between them. Germline V gives CDR1 MGHRA, CDR2 YSYEKL. The CDR3 contains 15 residues. The chain's CDR3 is CASSQVGRVRDGYTF. CDR3 DNA: TGCGCCAGCAGCCAAGTTGGCAGGGTAAGGGATGGCTACACCTTC.

This chain joins TRBV19 and TRBJ1-2, with a tentative D call TRBD1 (5 bases). V lost 3 bases, J lost 3 bases, and 8 bases lay in between. Germline assignment: CDR1 LNHDA and CDR2 SQIVND (reference sequence). The CDR3 is made up of 13 amino acids. The CDR3 protein is CASSMGRDYGYTF. The CDR3 DNA sequence: TGTGCCAGTAGTATGGGCAGGGACTATGGCTACACCTTC.

This clone was counted only a few times. CDR3 DNA: TGTGCCAGCAGCCGAAAGAACTTCGGACAGAGTTACAATGAGCAGTTCTTC. Its protein is CASSRKNFGQSYNEQFF. The genes are TRBV9 and TRBJ2-1, with D possibly TRBD1 on 6 matching bases. The CDR3 runs 17 residues. V lost 4 bases and J 4 bases, leaving 21 bases between the germline ends. CDR1 and CDR2 (germline): SGDLS, YYNGEE.